These T cell receptor beta chains were read from a single sample in a study of cytomegalovirus exposure and HLA in healthy donors. Using immunoSEQ multiplex PCR, the repertoire was profiled, and TCRdb retains in-frame clones only, with some absent. The sample lists some 150,000 clones, 70% to 80% occurring once. The sequencing sample was made of PBMCs. The receptors derive from a human donor in good health. Both conserved end residues are part of each CDR3. D genes are given only for firm matches. Clone size is not always given. Where it is, it says once, few, many or a class for expanded clones.

TRBD2	NA	TRBV6-5	TRBJ2-1	TGTGCCAGCAGTTACTCGACGGGAGGGCCCCACAATGAGCAGTTCTTC	CASSYSTGGPHNEQFF
TRBD2	NA	TRBV11-3	TRBJ2-2	TGTGCCAGCAGCCCGGGACTAGCGGACACCGGGGAGCTGTTTTTT	CASSPGLADTGELFF
TRBD2	NA	TRBV10-3	TRBJ2-7	TGTGCCATCAGTGAGTCTCGGGCGGGAGGCCATGGTTACGAGCAGTACTTC	CAISESRAGGHGYEQYF
TRBD1	NA	TRBV2	TRBJ2-7	TGTGCCAGCAGACCGGGACAGGGCCCCCACGAGCAGTACTTC	CASRPGQGPHEQYF
NA	NA	TRBV6-1	TRBJ1-1	TGTGCCAGCAGCTTACAGGGTCGACACACTGAAGCTTTCTTT	CASSLQGRHTEAFF
NA	NA	TRBV27	TRBJ2-3	TGTGCCAGCAGTTTTATGTTGGGGCTAGGCACAGATACGCAGTATTTT	CASSFMLGLGTDTQYF
NA	few	TRBV10-3	TRBJ1-1	TGTGCCATCAGTGAGACAGGGTCCACTGAAGCTTTCTTT	CAISETGSTEAFF
TRBD1	NA	TRBV10-3	TRBJ2-5	TGTGCCGTCAAAGGAGACAGGGCTCAAGAGACCCAGTACTTC	CAVKGDRAQETQYF
TRBD1	NA	TRBV25-1	TRBJ1-2	TGTGCCAGCAGTGAATGGGGGACAGGGGGCCGTTTGTATGGCTACACCTTC	CASSEWGTGGRLYGYTF
NA	few	TRBV30	TRBJ1-3	TGTGCCTGGAGTCTCCCGCAGGTCATCTCTGGAAACACCATATATTTT	CAWSLPQVISGNTIYF
NA	NA	TRBV30	TRBJ2-7	TGTGCCTGGAGTCAGGCAATGGCCGAGCAGTACTTC	CAWSQAMAEQYF
NA	NA	TRBV5-4	TRBJ2-3	TGTGCCAGCAGCCAGGGAGGGGGGGGTTGGGATACGCAGTATTTT	CASSQGGGGWDTQYF
NA	NA	TRBV7-8	TRBJ2-7	TGTGCCAGCAGCTTAGAAGCGGAATTCTCATACGAGCAGTACTTC	CASSLEAEFSYEQYF
NA	NA	TRBV4-3	TRBJ1-5	TGCGCCAGCAGCCAAGATCGCGGGGGGCCTAGCAATCAGCCCCAGCATTTT	CASSQDRGGPSNQPQHF
NA	NA	TRBV6-1	TRBJ1-5	TGTGCCAGCAGTGAACAGGGGAGGGGTAAAAATCAGCCCCAGCATTTT	CASSEQGRGKNQPQHF
NA	few	TRBV7-2	TRBJ2-5	TGTGCCAGCAGCTTAGCGGGCTCCCAAGAGACCCAGTACTTC	CASSLAGSQETQYF
TRBD2	NA	TRBV4-3	TRBJ2-3	TGCGCCAGCAGCCAAGGGGGGACTAGCGGGACAGGAGATACGCAGTATTTT	CASSQGGTSGTGDTQYF
NA	NA	TRBV10-3	TRBJ1-2	TGTGCCATCACCGGGGGAAACTATGGCTACACCTTC	CAITGGNYGYTF
TRBD2	NA	TRBV27	TRBJ2-1	TGTGCCAGCAGCCCAGGACTAGCGGGGGGGTGGGGGTTCTCCTACAATGAGCAGTTCTTC	CASSPGLAGGWGFSYNEQFF
NA	NA	TRBV7-6	TRBJ1-1	TGTGCCAGCAGCTTGGAGGGAGGCGGACGGGCAAACACTGAAGCTTTCTTT	CASSLEGGGRANTEAFF
NA	once	TRBV28	TRBJ2-7	TGTGCCAGCAGTGATGGAGGCTACGAGCAGTACTTC	CASSDGGYEQYF
NA	once	TRBV15	TRBJ2-7	TGTGCCACCAGCAGAGATGGGACTCACTACGAGCAGTACTTC	CATSRDGTHYEQYF
NA	NA	TRBV7-6	TRBJ2-2	TGTGCCAGCAGCTTAAGCCACAGGGCGGACACCGGGGAGCTGTTTTTT	CASSLSHRADTGELFF
NA	NA	TRBV4-2	TRBJ2-3	TGTGCCAGCAGCCAAGTTGGGGGCTGGGATACGCAGTATTTT	CASSQVGGWDTQYF
NA	NA	TRBV9	TRBJ1-4	TGTGCCAGCAGCGTAGCACCGGGTGAAAAACTGTTTTTT	CASSVAPGEKLFF
TRBD1	NA	TRBV28	TRBJ1-5	TGTGCCAGCAGGACAGGGAGCCCATTGGTCAATCAGCCCCAGCATTTT	CASRTGSPLVNQPQHF
NA	NA	TRBV7-2	TRBJ2-7	TGTGCCAGCAGCTTATTTACTTTTGGGAGCTCCTACGAGCAGTACTTC	CASSLFTFGSSYEQYF
TRBD1	NA	TRBV30	TRBJ2-7	TGTGCCTGGAGTTTCGAGGACAGGGTTCTTCAGGAGCAGTACTTC	CAWSFEDRVLQEQYF
NA	NA	TRBV6-5	TRBJ2-1	TGTGCCAGCAGTTATTCCCCGACTACTTACAATGAGCAGTTCTTC	CASSYSPTTYNEQFF
TRBD1	NA	TRBV7-7	TRBJ1-2	TGTGTCAGGGGGGCTGGGTATGGCTACACCTTC	CVRGAGYGYTF
TRBD1	once	TRBV6-1	TRBJ1-3	TGTGCCAGCAGACAGGCAGGGGGGAACACCATATATTTT	CASRQAGGNTIYF
NA	NA	TRBV7-2	TRBJ2-3	TGTGCCAGCAGCCACAGAACGGGGGGCCTCACAGATACGCAGTATTTT	CASSHRTGGLTDTQYF
TRBD2	NA	TRBV15	TRBJ2-7	TGTGCCACCAGCAGAGATCCCCGGACTAGCGGAGAGGGGATCTACGAGCAGTACTTC	CATSRDPRTSGEGIYEQYF
NA	NA	TRBV5-1	TRBJ2-3	TGCGCCAGCAGACCTAGCGGCACAGATACGCAGTATTTT	CASRPSGTDTQYF
TRBD1	once	TRBV5-1	TRBJ1-4	TGCGCCAGCAACCCCGGGACAGGGACGGAGAAACTGTTTTTT	CASNPGTGTEKLFF
NA	NA	TRBV6-5	TRBJ1-2	TGTGCCAGCAGTTACTCGACGGTCGCAGGGAATGGCTACACCTTC	CASSYSTVAGNGYTF
TRBD1	few	TRBV28	TRBJ2-1	TGTGCCAGTTCGGGACAGGTTAAATCAAGCTCCTACAATGAGCAGTTCTTC	CASSGQVKSSSYNEQFF
TRBD2	NA	TRBV10-3	TRBJ2-1	TGTGCCACTAGCGGGGGGGCAAATGAGCAGTTCTTC	CATSGGANEQFF